The 10 T cell receptor beta chains below come from one sample, sequenced in a study of blood T cell repertoires in COVID-19 (dated by TCRdb to the early 2020s). Receptors were amplified or captured by the immunoSEQ multiplex PCR assay. In TCRdb, the immuneACCESS table is reduced to in-frame sequences with V and J assigned. These tables do not hold every clone; where another copy was compared, an unresolved V gene accounts for under half, and the others remain unexplained. The sample has more than 250,000 clones on record, 70% to 90% of them singletons. Jointly, the top ten make up about 2% of the sample. The sample comprised PBMCs or T cells enriched from blood (not recorded which). Receptors were obtained from a man younger than 45 who had recovered from COVID-19.

The chain recombines TRBV5-1 with TRBJ1-2, with a tentative D call TRBD1 (6 bases). This CDR3 contains 14 residues. Germline values: CDR1 SGHRS, CDR2 YFSETQ. V lost 4 bases, J lost 4 bases, and 14 bases lay in between. The DNA for the CDR3 is TGCGCCAGCAGCGCCAGGGGCGGGTCCTATGGCTACACCTTC. This translates into CASSARGGSYGYTF.

V is TRBV3-1 (or the pseudogene TRBV3-2) and J is TRBJ1-2; TRBD1 matches at 8 bases. The CDR3 has 13 residues. Trimming removed 4 bases from V and 4 bases from J; junction bases left unmatched: 2. Germline CDR1 LGHDT, CDR2 YNNKEL (reference sequence). CDR3 nucleotides: TGTGCCAGCAGCCTCGGACAGGGCTATGGCTACACCTTC. Encoded protein: CASSLGQGYGYTF.

This chain uses TRBV7-9 with TRBJ2-4, with D possibly matching TRBD2 (5 bases). The CDR3 loop spans 16 amino acids. V was shortened by 5 bases and J by 3 bases, with 17 bases between the two germline ends. The germline gives CDR1 SEHNR, CDR2 FQNEAQ (reference sequence). This chain's CDR3 is CASSPVVSRGKNIQYF. The CDR3 bases are TGTGCCAGCAGCCCGGTTGTGTCACGGGGCAAAAACATTCAGTACTTC.

The chain is built from TRBV3-1 (or the pseudogene TRBV3-2) and TRBJ1-1, with D perhaps TRBD1 (5 bases). Germline V lookup: CDR1 LGHDT, CDR2 YNNKEL (reference sequence). The CDR3 is 12 residues long. Trimming left V 2 bases short and J 6 bases short, with 7 bases between. CDR3 nucleotides: TGTGCCAGCAGCCAATGGGGGGCTGAAGCTTTCTTT. It is translated as CASSQWGAEAFF.

This clone has only a few counts. This chain connects TRBV7-9 to TRBJ2-4, with a possible D match to TRBD1 (5 bases). Germline V gene sequence: CDR1 SEHNR, CDR2 FQNEAQ (reference sequence). Trimming pared 5 bases from V and 9 bases from J, leaving 17 bases between. This CDR3 spans 14 amino acids. The CDR3: CASSRDSPGAIQYF. The DNA for the CDR3 is TGTGCCAGCAGCCGCGACAGCCCCGGTGCCATTCAGTACTTC.

The chain joins TRBV21-1 to TRBJ1-2; TRBD1 reflects the table's D call only, with no check against the DNA. TRBV21-1 is deemed a pseudogene. There are 17 residues in the CDR3. DNA for the CDR3: TGTGCCAGCAGCACGCCGAACAAACAGGACAGAGACAACGGCTACACCTTC. It specifies CASSTPNKQDRDNGYTF.

This clone is a singleton in its sample. The chain has TRBV29-1 and TRBJ2-7; 7 nucleotides match TRBD2. Germline V gene data show CDR1 as SQVTM and CDR2 as ANQGSEA. The junction had 5 bases not matched to a gene; V was cut back by 3 bases and J by 3 bases. This CDR3 has 13 residues. The CDR3 loop is CSVDAGDHYEQYF. In nucleotides, the CDR3 is TGCAGCGTTGACGCGGGGGACCACTACGAGCAGTACTTC.

The chain employs TRBV7-2 and TRBJ1-2, with 7 bases identical to TRBD1. V dropped 4 bases and J dropped 4; count of bases not matched to a gene: 6. This CDR3 contains 14 residues. Germline loops: CDR1 SGHTA, CDR2 FQGNSA. CDR3 sequence (DNA): TGTGCCAGCAGCTCCCAACAGGGGCTCTATGGCTACACCTTC. The encoded protein is CASSSQQGLYGYTF.

The chain carries TRBV7-6 and TRBJ2-1; 10 nucleotides match TRBD2. V shed 7 bases and J 4 bases; nucleotides not matched to a gene: 7. The germline CDR1 and CDR2 sequences are SGHVS and FNYEAQ. The CDR3 contains 15 residues. The CDR3 DNA is TGTGCCAGCACCAGACTAGCGGGCGGTTACAATGAGCAGTTCTTC. Amino acid sequence: CASTRLAGGYNEQFF.

The CDR3 DNA follows: TGCGCCAGCAGCTACGAACCCAGGGGAGGGACTGAAGCTTTCTTT. Translating it yields CASSYEPRGGTEAFF. The chain employs TRBV5-1 and TRBJ1-1, with a possible D match to TRBD1 (6 bases). CDR1 is SGHRS and CDR2 is YFSETQ in the germline V gene. The CDR3 contains 15 residues. V lost 3 bases and J lost 5, with 17 bases in between.